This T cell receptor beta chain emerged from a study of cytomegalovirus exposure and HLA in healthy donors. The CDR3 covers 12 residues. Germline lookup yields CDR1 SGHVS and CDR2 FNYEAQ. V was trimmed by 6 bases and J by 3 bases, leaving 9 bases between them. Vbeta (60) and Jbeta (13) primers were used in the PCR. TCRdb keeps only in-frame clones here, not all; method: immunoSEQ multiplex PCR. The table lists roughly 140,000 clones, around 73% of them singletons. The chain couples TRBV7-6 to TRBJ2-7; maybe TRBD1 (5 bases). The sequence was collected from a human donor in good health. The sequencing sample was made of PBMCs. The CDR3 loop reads CASSSGFYEQYF. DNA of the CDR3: TGTGCCAGCAGTTCAGGGTTCTACGAGCAGTACTTC.